These 11 T cell receptor beta chains originate from one sample sequenced in a study of neurological immune-mediated disorders. TCRdb reprocessed the 5' RACE reads with MiXCR, giving one entry per CDR3 protein. This table holds tens of thousands of distinct CDR3 sequences, nearly 3.5% found once. The sequenced sample was PBMCs. The receptors shown here come from a man aged 35 to 55 with multiple sclerosis.

This clonotype was recorded at least ten times. This chain connects TRBV6-5 to TRBJ1-2, with D perhaps matching TRBD1 (6 bases). The germline V and J ends were trimmed by 6 bases and 4 bases, with 12 bases remaining between them. Germline CDR1 reads MNHEY; CDR2 reads SVGAGI. The length of the CDR3 is 13 residues. Here the CDR3 reads CASRKTQGYGYTF. CDR3 nucleotide sequence: TGTGCCAGCAGGAAAACACAGGGCTATGGCTACACCTTC.

This clonotype was detected many times. The CDR3 DNA is TGTGCCATCAGTTGGGACGGAGTAATCGAGCAGTACTTC. This gives the protein CAISWDGVIEQYF. V and J are TRBV10-3 and TRBJ2-7, with D perhaps TRBD1 or TRBD2 (5 bases each). Trimming pared 5 bases from V and 6 bases from J, leaving 14 bases between. The CDR3 spans 13 residues. Germline V gene data show CDR1 as ENHRY and CDR2 as SYGVKD.

This clonotype was observed at least ten times. The chain carries TRBV7-3 and TRBJ2-1; TRBD2 agrees at 8 bases. This CDR3 is 14 amino acids long. The V gene's germline CDR1 is SGHTA and CDR2 FQGTGA. V shed 5 bases, J shed 6 bases, and the junction held 6 bases outside the gene matches. The CDR3 loop is CASSTRLASNEQFF. The CDR3 DNA reads TGTGCCAGCAGCACTAGACTAGCGAGCAATGAGCAGTTCTTC.

This clonotype has ten or more counts. This sequence joins TRBV20-1 and TRBJ2-7, with unresolved D. Germline lookup yields CDR1 DFQATT and CDR2 SNEGSKA (reference sequence). Trimming took off 0 bases at V and 4 bases at J, with 13 bases between the two ends. The CDR3 extends over 14 amino acids. The CDR3 is CSAREYSGVYEQYF. In nucleotides, the CDR3 is TGCAGTGCTAGAGAGTATTCCGGAGTATACGAGCAGTACTTC.

This clonotype occurred many times. The chain couples TRBV7-9 to TRBJ2-1, with a weak D call TRBD2 (6 bases). Germline V lookup: CDR1 SEHNR, CDR2 FQNEAQ (reference sequence). The CDR3 totals 15 residues. V was shortened by 3 bases and J by 8 bases, with 17 bases between the two germline ends. The CDR3 DNA is TGTGCCAGCAGCTTCACCGGGACTCTCCTCTATGAGCAGTTCTTC. Its translation is CASSFTGTLLYEQFF.

This clonotype was counted at least ten times. The chain uses TRBV29-1 and TRBJ2-6; 7 positions agree with TRBD1. CDR1 and CDR2 from the germline V gene are SQVTM and ANQGSEA. The CDR3 runs 16 residues. The V segment lost 7 bases and the J segment 0 bases; nucleotides outside the gene matches: 9. The CDR3 DNA follows: TGCAGCGCCTGGAAACAGGGGTCCTCTGGGGCCAACGTCCTGACTTTC. The encoded protein is CSAWKQGSSGANVLTF.

A remark on this clonotype: A much bigger clone sits one base away, suggesting this may be a read error. This chain links TRBV5-1 with TRBJ1-1; no firm D call. V was cut by 0 bases and J by 2 bases, with 11 bases left in between. CDR3 length: 15 residues. The germline V gene encodes CDR1 SGHRS and CDR2 YFSETQ. The CDR3 coding sequence is TGCGCCAGCAGCTTGGACTTGGGGAGAAACACTGAAGCTTTCTTT. It yields the protein CASSLDLGRNTEAFF.

The table lists this clonotype with many counts. The chain links TRBV5-1 to TRBJ2-3; 10 positions agree with TRBD2. The V and J ends lost 4 bases and 0 bases, in that order; junction bases with no gene match: 2. This CDR3 comprises 15 residues. Germline V gene sequence: CDR1 SGHRS, CDR2 YFSETQ. CDR3 protein: CASSQTSGSTDTQYF. The CDR3 nucleotides are TGCGCCAGCAGCCAGACTAGCGGGAGCACAGATACGCAGTATTTT.

Ten or more counts support this clonotype. The chain combines TRBV3-1 with TRBJ2-1; the D is unclear. Per germline, CDR1 LGHDT and CDR2 YNNKEL (reference sequence). The CDR3 is made up of 12 amino acids. Trimming took 4 bases from V and 4 from J, leaving 5 bases between them. The CDR3 sequence is CASSLTYNEQFF. The CDR3 nucleotides are TGTGCCAGCAGCCTAACATACAATGAGCAGTTCTTC.

This clonotype was observed at least ten times. The chain uses TRBV29-1 and TRBJ2-5; a possible D gene is TRBD2 (5 bases). The CDR3 is made up of 12 amino acids. V was shortened by 4 bases and J by 8 bases, with 14 bases between the two germline ends. Germline V gene data show CDR1 as SQVTM and CDR2 as ANQGSEA. The CDR3 bases are TGCAGCGTTGGGCCAACGACTACTACCCAGTACTTC. It translates to CSVGPTTTTQYF.

This clonotype was detected many times. The J gene is TRBJ2-5, the V gene TRBV20-1, with TRBD2 identical over 12 bases. CDR1 is DFQATT, CDR2 SNEGSKA, per germline (reference sequence). With V trimmed by 3 bases and J by 2 bases, 7 bases remained unmatched. The length of the CDR3 is 16 residues. The CDR3 loop is CSASRGLAGIQETQYF. The CDR3 nucleotides read TGCAGTGCTAGCCGCGGACTAGCGGGGATTCAAGAGACCCAGTACTTC.